Listed below are T cell receptor beta chains from one sample, sequenced in a study of T cells after yellow fever vaccination. TCRdb used MiXCR to reprocess the 5' RACE reads, holding one entry per CDR3 protein. The sample holds some 320,000 distinct CDR3 sequences, about 4% seen once. This specimen was PBMCs, taken 5 days after the yellow fever booster vaccination. The receptors originated from a man younger than 35 who received the YFV17D yellow fever vaccine. CDR3s include the opening cysteine and the closing phenylalanine or tryptophan. D genes are given only for firm matches. Rows may omit the clone size; those that give it use once, few, many or a size class.

clone_size: NA
v_call: TRBV19
d_call: NA
j_call: TRBJ2-4
cdr3_nt: TGTGCCAGTAGTATGGGGCTGATGGAACTAGCCAAAAACATTCAGTACTTC
cdr3_aa: CASSMGLMELAKNIQYF

clone_size: NA
v_call: TRBV7-9
d_call: NA
j_call: TRBJ2-5
cdr3_nt: TGTGCCAGCAGTCGGACTACCCAAGAGACCCAGTACTTC
cdr3_aa: CASSRTTQETQYF

clone_size: few
v_call: TRBV10-3
d_call: TRBD1
j_call: TRBJ2-6
cdr3_nt: TGTGCCATCAGTGGGGACAGGGGCTCAAGGGCCCCTGGGGCCAACGTCCTGACTTTC
cdr3_aa: CAISGDRGSRAPGANVLTF

clone_size: few
v_call: TRBV7-9
d_call: TRBD2
j_call: TRBJ2-1
cdr3_nt: TGTGCCAGTGGTGCGGGGGGGCGATCGGCGGGAGAGCAGTTCTTC
cdr3_aa: CASGAGGRSAGEQFF

clone_size: many
v_call: TRBV27
d_call: NA
j_call: TRBJ1-4
cdr3_nt: TGTGCCAGCAGTTTTGGGGGTCATGAAAAACTGTTTTTT
cdr3_aa: CASSFGGHEKLFF

clone_size: NA
v_call: TRBV4-3
d_call: NA
j_call: TRBJ2-5
cdr3_nt: TGCGCCAGCAGCCAAGGGGATCGGGGGTCAGAGACCCAGTACTTC
cdr3_aa: CASSQGDRGSETQYF

clone_size: many
v_call: TRBV7-9
d_call: TRBD2
j_call: TRBJ2-7
cdr3_nt: TGTGCCAGCAGCTTAATAGCGGGGCCCTACGAGCAGTACTTC
cdr3_aa: CASSLIAGPYEQYF

clone_size: few
v_call: TRBV7-2
d_call: TRBD1
j_call: TRBJ1-2
cdr3_nt: TGTGCCAGCAGCTCCGGGACAGGGGACTATGGCTACACCTTC
cdr3_aa: CASSSGTGDYGYTF

clone_size: NA
v_call: TRBV5-5
d_call: NA
j_call: TRBJ1-5
cdr3_nt: TGTGCCAGCAGCGAGGGGTCTATTGGAAGCAATCAGCCCCAGCATTTT
cdr3_aa: CASSEGSIGSNQPQHF

clone_size: many
v_call: TRBV9
d_call: NA
j_call: TRBJ2-3
cdr3_nt: TGTGCCAGCAGCGTATCGGGGGCCACAGATACGCAGTATTTT
cdr3_aa: CASSVSGATDTQYF

clone_size: few
v_call: TRBV15
d_call: NA
j_call: TRBJ1-2
cdr3_nt: TGTGCCACCAGCAGAGAGTGGGCCAGGGGAGAGGGCTACACCTTC
cdr3_aa: CATSREWARGEGYTF

clone_size: few
v_call: TRBV18
d_call: TRBD1
j_call: TRBJ1-5
cdr3_nt: TGTGCCAGCTCCCCCGGGACAGGGGATAGCAATCAGCCCCAGCATTTT
cdr3_aa: CASSPGTGDSNQPQHF

clone_size: many
v_call: TRBV5-1
d_call: TRBD2
j_call: TRBJ2-3
cdr3_nt: TGCGCCAGCAGCTTCACGGGACTAGCGGGGACTAGCACAGATACGCAGTATTTT
cdr3_aa: CASSFTGLAGTSTDTQYF

clone_size: many
v_call: TRBV5-1
d_call: NA
j_call: TRBJ2-5
cdr3_nt: TGCGCCAGCAGCTTGTCAAGCCAAGAGACCCAGTACTTC
cdr3_aa: CASSLSSQETQYF

clone_size: many
v_call: TRBV12-3/TRBV12-4
d_call: NA
j_call: TRBJ1-1
cdr3_nt: TGTGCCAGCAGCCGTACTGAAGCTTTCTTT
cdr3_aa: CASSRTEAFF